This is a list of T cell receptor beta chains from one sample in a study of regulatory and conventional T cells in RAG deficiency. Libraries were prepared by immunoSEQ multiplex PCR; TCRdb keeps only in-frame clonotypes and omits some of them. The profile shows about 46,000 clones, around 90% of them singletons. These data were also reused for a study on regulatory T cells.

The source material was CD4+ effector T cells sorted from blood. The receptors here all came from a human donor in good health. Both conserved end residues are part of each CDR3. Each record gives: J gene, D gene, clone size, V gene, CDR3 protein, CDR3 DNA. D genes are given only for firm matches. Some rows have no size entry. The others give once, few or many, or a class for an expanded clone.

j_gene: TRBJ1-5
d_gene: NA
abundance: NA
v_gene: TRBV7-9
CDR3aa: CASSPDGNSNQPQHF
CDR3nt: TGTGCCAGCAGCCCGGACGGGAATAGCAATCAGCCCCAGCATTTT

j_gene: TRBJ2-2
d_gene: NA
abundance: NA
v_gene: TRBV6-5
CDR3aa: CAVGEESPGELFF
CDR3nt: TGTGCCGTTGGGGAGGAAAGCCCCGGGGAGCTGTTTTTT

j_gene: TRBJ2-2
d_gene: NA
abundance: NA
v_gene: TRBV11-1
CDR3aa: CASSSWGTGELFF
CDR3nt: TGTGCCAGCAGCTCCTGGGGCACCGGGGAGCTGTTTTTT

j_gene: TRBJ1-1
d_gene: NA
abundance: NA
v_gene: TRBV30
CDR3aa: CAWSVRAYTEAFF
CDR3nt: TGTGCCTGGAGTGTACGGGCATACACTGAAGCTTTCTTT

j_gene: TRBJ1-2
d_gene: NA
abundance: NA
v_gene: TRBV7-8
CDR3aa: CASSDGNYGYTF
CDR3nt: TGTGCCAGCTCGGACGGTAACTATGGCTACACCTTC

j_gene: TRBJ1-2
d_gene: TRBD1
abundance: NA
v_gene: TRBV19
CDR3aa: CASSILGQGASYGYTF
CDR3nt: TGTGCCAGTAGTATCCTAGGACAGGGAGCGTCATATGGCTACACCTTC

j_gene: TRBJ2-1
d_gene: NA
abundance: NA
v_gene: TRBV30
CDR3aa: CAWSLNVQGNEQFF
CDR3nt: TGTGCCTGGAGTTTAAACGTTCAGGGAAATGAGCAGTTCTTC

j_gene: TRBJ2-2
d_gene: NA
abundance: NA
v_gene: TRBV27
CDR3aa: CASSLSSGELFF
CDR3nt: TGTGCCAGCAGTTTATCGTCCGGGGAGCTGTTTTTT

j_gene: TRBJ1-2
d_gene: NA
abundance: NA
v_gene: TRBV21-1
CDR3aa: CASSKGGQILNYGYTF
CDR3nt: TGTGCCAGCAGCAAAGGTGGACAGATACTTAACTATGGCTACACCTTC

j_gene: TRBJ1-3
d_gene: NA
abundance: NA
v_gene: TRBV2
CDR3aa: CASSGGGIFGNTIYF
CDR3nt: TGTGCCAGCAGCGGCGGCGGAATCTTTGGAAACACCATATATTTT

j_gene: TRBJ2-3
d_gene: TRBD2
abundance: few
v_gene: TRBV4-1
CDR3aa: CASSLASGGAQDTQYF
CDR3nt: TGCGCCAGCAGCCTTGCTAGCGGGGGGGCTCAAGATACGCAGTATTTT

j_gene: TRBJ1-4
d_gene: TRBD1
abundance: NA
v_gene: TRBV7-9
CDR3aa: CASKSGGTWTNEKLFF
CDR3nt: TGTGCCAGCAAATCAGGGGGCACTTGGACTAATGAAAAACTGTTTTTT

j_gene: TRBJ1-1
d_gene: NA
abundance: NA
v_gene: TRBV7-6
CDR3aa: CASSLTGNTEAFF
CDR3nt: TGTGCCAGCAGCTTGACAGGGAACACTGAAGCTTTCTTT

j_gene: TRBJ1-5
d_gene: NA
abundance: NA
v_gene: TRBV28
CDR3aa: CASSLAGGMGNQPQHF
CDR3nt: TGTGCCAGCAGTTTAGCGGGGGGTATGGGCAATCAGCCCCAGCATTTT

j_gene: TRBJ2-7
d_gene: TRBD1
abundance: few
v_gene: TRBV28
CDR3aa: CASSSRFRDRPSYEQYF
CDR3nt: TGTGCCAGCAGTTCCAGGTTCCGGGACAGGCCATCCTACGAGCAGTACTTC

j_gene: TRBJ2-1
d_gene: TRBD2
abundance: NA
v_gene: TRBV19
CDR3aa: CASSEWLAGGHGNEQFF
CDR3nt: TGTGCCAGTAGTGAATGGCTAGCGGGAGGTCATGGGAATGAGCAGTTCTTC

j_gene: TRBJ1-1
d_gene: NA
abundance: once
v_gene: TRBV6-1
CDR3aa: CASTLQGSSEAFF
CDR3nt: TGTGCCAGCACACTCCAGGGGAGTTCGGAAGCTTTCTTT

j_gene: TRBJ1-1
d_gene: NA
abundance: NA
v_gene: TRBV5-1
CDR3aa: CASSLGYTEAFF
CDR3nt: TGCGCCAGCAGCTTGGGGTACACTGAAGCTTTCTTT

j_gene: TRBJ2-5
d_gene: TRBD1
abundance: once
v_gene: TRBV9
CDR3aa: CASSALSGTGPQETQYF
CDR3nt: TGTGCCAGCAGCGCTCTATCCGGGACAGGTCCTCAAGAGACCCAGTACTTC

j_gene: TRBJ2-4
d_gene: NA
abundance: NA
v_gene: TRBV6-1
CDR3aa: CASQKPGPGWGIQYF
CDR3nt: TGTGCCAGCCAGAAACCAGGACCGGGATGGGGGATTCAGTACTTC

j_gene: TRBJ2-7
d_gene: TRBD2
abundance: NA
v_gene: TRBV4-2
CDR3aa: CASSQAGGASYEQYF
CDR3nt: TGTGCCAGCAGCCAAGCCGGGGGGGCATCCTACGAGCAGTACTTC

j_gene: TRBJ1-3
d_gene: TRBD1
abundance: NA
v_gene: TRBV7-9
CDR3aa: CASSYLDRVSGNTIYF
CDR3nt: TGTGCCAGCAGCTACCTGGACAGGGTGTCTGGAAACACCATATATTTT

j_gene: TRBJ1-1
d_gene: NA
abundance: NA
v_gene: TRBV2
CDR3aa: CASRYSGDTEAFF
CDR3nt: TGTGCCAGCAGGTACTCAGGGGACACTGAAGCTTTCTTT

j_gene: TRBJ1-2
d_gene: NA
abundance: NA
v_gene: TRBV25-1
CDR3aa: CASRGGSYYGYTF
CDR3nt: TGTGCCAGCAGGGGGGGGTCCTACTATGGCTACACCTTC

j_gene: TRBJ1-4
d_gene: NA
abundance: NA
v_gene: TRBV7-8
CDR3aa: CASRTGRGAEKLFF
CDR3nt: TGTGCCAGCAGGACGGGCCGCGGGGCTGAAAAACTGTTTTTT

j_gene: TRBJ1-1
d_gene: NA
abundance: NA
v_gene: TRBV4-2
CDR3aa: CASSQVMGQRSGTEAFF
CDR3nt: TGTGCCAGCAGCCAAGTTATGGGACAACGGAGTGGCACTGAAGCTTTCTTT

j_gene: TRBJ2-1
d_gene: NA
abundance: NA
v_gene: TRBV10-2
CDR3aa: CASSGQSSYNEQFF
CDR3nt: TGCGCCAGCAGTGGCCAAAGCTCCTACAATGAGCAGTTCTTC

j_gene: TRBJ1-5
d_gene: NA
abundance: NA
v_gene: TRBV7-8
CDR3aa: CASSHLDGFQPQHF
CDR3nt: TGTGCCAGCAGCCATTTAGATGGGTTTCAGCCCCAGCATTTT

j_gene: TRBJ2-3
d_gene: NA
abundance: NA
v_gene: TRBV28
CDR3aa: CASSTPAPRGTQYF
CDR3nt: TGTGCCAGCAGTACTCCAGCCCCTAGGGGTACGCAGTATTTT

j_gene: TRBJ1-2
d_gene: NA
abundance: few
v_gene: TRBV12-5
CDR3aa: CASAPGVGGYTF
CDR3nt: TGTGCTAGTGCTCCCGGGGTAGGTGGCTACACCTTC

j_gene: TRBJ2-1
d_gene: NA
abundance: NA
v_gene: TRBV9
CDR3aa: CASSVVFWGTFRAEQFF
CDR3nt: TGTGCCAGCAGCGTAGTTTTCTGGGGGACCTTCAGGGCTGAGCAGTTCTTC